This T cell receptor beta chain came from a study of blood T cells in healthy people across ages. The V and J ends lost 4 bases and 7 bases, in that order; junction bases with no gene match: 9. Per germline, CDR1 LGHDT and CDR2 YNNKEL (reference sequence). The CDR3 is made up of 16 amino acids. The authors ran a second PCR of roughly 6 to 11 cycles using a sample-barcoded 5' primer and a J-beta primer mix. TCRdb re-derived calls from the 5' RACE reads in MiXCR, one entry per CDR3 protein. The data show approximately 730,000 distinct CDR3 sequences, roughly 44% seen once. The V call is TRBV3-1, the J call TRBJ2-2; 10 bases align to TRBD2. This clonotype was sampled from a woman aged 55-70 years in good health. The specimen sequenced was blood. Here the CDR3 reads CASSRASGGASGELFF. As DNA, the CDR3 is TGTGCCAGCAGCCGTGCCAGCGGGGGGGCCAGCGGGGAGCTGTTTTTT.